Listed here are 4 T cell receptor beta chains from one sample, sequenced in a study of OX40 agonist ivuxolimab in advanced cancers. Assay used: immunoSEQ multiplex PCR; TCRdb lists only in-frame clones, some missing. The sample carries around 100,000 clones, around 96% recorded once. The sequences come from CD4+ or CD8+ T cells sorted from blood, collected in a trial of the OX40 agonist ivuxolimab. These receptors were taken from an adult with an advanced solid tumor such as melanoma, head and neck, liver or kidney cancer.

The V gene is TRBV4-1, the J gene TRBJ2-7, with D perhaps TRBD1 (5 bases). The CDR3 is 15 amino acids. V was cut by 2 bases and J by 1 base, with 12 bases left in between. Germline V gene sequence: CDR1 MGHRA, CDR2 YSYEKL. In DNA, the CDR3 is TGCGCCAGCAGCCAATTGACAGCGACATCCTACGAGCAGTACTTC. Its protein product is CASSQLTATSYEQYF.

The chain recombines TRBV27 with TRBJ1-2; 9 bases line up with TRBD1. This CDR3 comprises 14 residues. CDR1 and CDR2 from the germline V gene are MNHEY and SMNVEV (reference sequence). J lost 5 bases, V lost 5 bases, and 6 bases had no gene match. CDR3 bases: TGTGCCAGCAGTCCAGGGACAGGGCTGTATGGCTACACCTTC. It codes for CASSPGTGLYGYTF.

This clone was recorded once. J is TRBJ2-1 and V is TRBV10-3; D gene unclear. Germline-derived CDR1 and CDR2 are ENHRY and SYGVKD. Trimming pared 3 bases from V and 7 bases from J, leaving 4 bases between. This CDR3 has 11 residues. The CDR3, as DNA: TGTGCCATCAGTGAAGGGAATGAGCAGTTCTTC. It translates to CAISEGNEQFF.

The CDR3, as DNA: TGTGCCAGCAGTTTTTCAGGAACTAACTATGGCTACACCTTC. It yields the protein CASSFSGTNYGYTF. The V gene is TRBV28, the J gene TRBJ1-2, with no clear D. Germline V gene sequence: CDR1 MDHEN, CDR2 SYDVKM. The V end lost 3 bases, the J end lost 0 bases, and 8 bases lay between the germline ends. The CDR3 is made up of 14 amino acids.